This T cell receptor beta chain comes out of a study of T-cell reconstitution after alpha-beta-depleted transplantation in children. Study findings and constraints: T-cell numbers and diversity one year post-transplant derived largely from freshly generated T cells. It was surviving recipient T cells and thymic progenitors that gave some patients high TCRbeta diversity at day 60. Alpha-beta T cells present about two months after transplant were reported to originate from several hundred expanded graft clones.

This clonotype was picked up many times. Its specificity is not known. During its preparation, the TCRbeta library received unique molecular identifiers. TCRdb used MiXCR to reprocess the PCR reads, holding one entry per CDR3 protein. The sample shows over 450,000 distinct CDR3 sequences, more than 9% of them seen only once. From germline, CDR1 is MDHEN and CDR2 SYDVKM. The CDR3 loop spans 15 amino acids. V trimming: 5 bases; J trimming: 2 bases; junction bases outside the gene matches: 5. This rearrangement joins TRBV28 to TRBJ1-3, with 8 bases lining up with TRBD1. The input for sequencing was PBMCs, taken before TCRalphabeta/CD19-depleted stem cell transplant. This clonotype was sampled from a child under 10 years old with inherited bone marrow failure, due to receive a stem cell transplant. The CDR3 protein is CASSMQGATGNTIYF. Written as DNA, the CDR3 is TGTGCCAGCAGTATGCAGGGGGCTACTGGAAACACCATATATTTT.